Each of the 23 T cell receptor beta chains below was sequenced from the same sample in a study of vaccination and CD4 T cells after COVID-19. With the Oncomine TCR Beta short-read assay, DNA from cultured CD4+ T cells was sequenced. From the PCR reads, TCRdb called clonotypes with MiXCR, one entry per CDR3 protein. The sample carries 8,000 to 9,500 distinct CDR3 sequences, around 60% recorded once. The sample's treatment: approximately 10-day PBMC culture with coronavirus spike peptide pools or control peptides (ViraFEST assay). The antigens these receptors bind are not known. Sequenced sample: CD4+ T cells from blood, cultured in vitro. These receptors were taken from a human donor who had recovered from COVID-19.

CDR3: CASSLGWGGAEAFF. The CDR3 nucleotides read TGTGCCAGCAGTTTAGGATGGGGGGGCGCTGAAGCTTTCTTT. The chain links TRBV12-3 or TRBV12-4 to TRBJ1-1, with TRBD1 as a possible D gene (6 bases). V was cut by 1 base and J by 6 bases, with 12 bases left in between. The CDR3 loop spans 14 amino acids.

This chain links TRBV6-1 with TRBJ1-1, with D perhaps TRBD1 (6 bases). V shed 6 bases and J shed 3 bases, with 26 bases lying between them. Germline assignment: CDR1 MNHNS and CDR2 SASEGT. This CDR3 has 18 amino acids. The CDR3 bases are TGTGCCAGCAGCTTTGTCCCGGGACATACTGCGGGGGACACTGAAGCTTTCTTT. Translating gives CASSFVPGHTAGDTEAFF.

In this sample, this clonotype turned up a few times. The CDR3 DNA reads as TGCAGTGCTAGAGAACAACCAGATACGCAGTATTTT. It specifies CSAREQPDTQYF. J is TRBJ2-3 and V is TRBV20-1; D gene uncertain. This CDR3 is 12 amino acids long. V was clipped by 0 bases and J by 4 bases, with 5 bases between them. The germline CDR1 and CDR2 sequences are DFQATT and SNEGSKA (reference sequence).

The rearrangement links TRBV29-1 to TRBJ2-7, with a possible D match to TRBD1 (6 bases). Germline-derived CDR1 and CDR2 are SQVTM and ANQGSEA. The length of the CDR3 is 13 residues. V was shortened by 6 bases and J by 7 bases, with 19 bases between the two germline ends. CDR3 nucleotide sequence: TGCAGCGTGTCGGGGACACAAGGAGGTGAGCAGTACTTC. Its protein is CSVSGTQGGEQYF.

CDR3 sequence reads: CASSLLYSGANVLTF. CDR3 nucleotide sequence: TGTGCCAGCAGTTTATTGTACTCTGGGGCCAACGTCCTGACTTTC. The chain has TRBV27 and TRBJ2-6; no reliable D call. The V gene's germline CDR1 is MNHEY and CDR2 SMNVEV (reference sequence). The germline V and J ends were trimmed by 1 base and 0 bases, with 4 bases remaining between them. The CDR3 length is 15 residues.

There are a few counts of this clonotype. The chain combines TRBV27 with TRBJ1-1, with D unclear. Germline CDR1 reads MNHEY; CDR2 reads SMNVEV (reference sequence). This CDR3 has 13 residues. V was clipped by 3 bases and J by 7 bases, with 12 bases between them. The DNA for the CDR3 is TGTGCCAGCAGTTTGGTCGAGGCAAGTGAAGCTTTCTTT. This gives the protein CASSLVEASEAFF.

This CDR3 is CASSPASSGANVLTF. The CDR3 region has the DNA TGTGCCAGCAGCCCCGCCAGTTCTGGGGCCAACGTCCTGACTTTC. The chain recombines TRBV11-3 with TRBJ2-6, with D unclear. Germline V gene sequence: CDR1 SGHNT, CDR2 YENEEA. Trimming removed 5 bases at V and 1 base at J, with 9 bases between. CDR3 size: 15 residues.

This rearrangement joins TRBV6-2 or TRBV6-3 to TRBJ2-5; 10 nucleotides match TRBD2. The J call may be wrong; the DNA end is better matched by TRBJ2-7. This CDR3 has 14 residues. In germline, CDR1 is MNHEY, CDR2 SVGEGT. The CDR3 reads CAGTSSGGGGEQYF. Written as DNA, the CDR3 is TGTGCCGGGACATCTAGCGGGGGTGGAGGCGAGCAGTACTTC.

The rearrangement uses TRBV20-1 and TRBJ2-1, with TRBD2 identical over 9 bases. This CDR3 contains 17 residues. Germline V lookup: CDR1 DFQATT, CDR2 SNEGSKA (reference sequence). The J segment lost 10 bases and the V segment lost 0 bases, leaving 16 bases of the junction unmatched. CDR3 region: CSAREYLLAGLNGEQFF. CDR3 in DNA: TGCAGTGCTAGAGAATATCTACTAGCGGGCTTAAACGGAGAGCAGTTCTTC.

This rearrangement joins TRBV9 to TRBJ1-1; D not certain. The CDR3 consists of 14 residues. The germline gives CDR1 SGDLS, CDR2 YYNGEE. Trimming took 0 bases from V and 1 from J, leaving 7 bases between them. CDR3 in amino acids: CASSVVSGNTEAFF. The CDR3 DNA is TGTGCCAGCAGCGTAGTTTCTGGGAACACTGAAGCTTTCTTT. The full variable domain, its missing parts supplied by reference TRBV9 and TRBJ1-1, is DSGVTQTPKHLITATGQRVTLRCSPRSGDLSVYWYQQSLDQGLQFLIQYYNGEERAKGNILERFSAQQFPDLHSELNLSSLELGDSALYFCASSVVSGNTEAFFGQGTRLTVV.

The chain couples TRBV10-3 to TRBJ2-2; TRBD1 matches at 7 bases. CDR1 and CDR2 from the germline V gene are ENHRY and SYGVKD. The CDR3 has 15 residues. V lost 9 bases and J lost 0; bases outside the gene matches: 7. CDR3 bases: TGTGCCATACCGACGGGGACAGCGAACACCGGGGAGCTGTTTTTT. It encodes CAIPTGTANTGELFF.

This rearrangement joins TRBV7-9 to TRBJ2-7; 7 bases are shared with TRBD2. The CDR3 consists of 16 residues. The germline CDR1 and CDR2 sequences are SEHNR and FQNEAQ (reference sequence). V shed 5 bases and J 2 bases; nucleotides not matched to a gene: 12. DNA for the CDR3: TGTGCCAGCAGCCAAGATTGGACTAGTGTCGCCTACGAGCAGTACTTC. Protein sequence: CASSQDWTSVAYEQYF.

This clonotype appeared once. This sequence joins TRBV6-1 and TRBJ1-1; 8 nucleotides line up with TRBD1. The CDR3 length is 14 residues. V lost 8 bases and J lost 3; bases outside the gene matches: 8. Germline-derived CDR1 and CDR2 are MNHNS and SASEGT. The CDR3 here is CASRPGGADTEAFF. For the CDR3, the DNA is TGTGCCAGCCGGCCAGGGGGCGCGGACACTGAAGCTTTCTTT.

This chain links TRBV6-1 with TRBJ2-7, with no clear D. This CDR3 has 14 residues. Trimming took off 6 bases at V and 1 base at J, with 13 bases between the two ends. The germline V gene has CDR1 MNHNS and CDR2 SASEGT. Written as DNA, the CDR3 is TGTGCCAGCAGAGGCGGACGCCGTTCCTACGAGCAGTACTTC. Translated: CASRGGRRSYEQYF.

The V and J genes are TRBV20-1 and TRBJ2-2, with 9 bases lining up with TRBD2. V shed 5 bases, J shed 0 bases, and the junction held 13 bases outside the gene matches. The CDR3 runs 18 residues. Germline V gene sequence: CDR1 DFQATT, CDR2 SNEGSKA (reference sequence). CDR3 nucleotides: TGCAGTGCTCACCAAGCGGGAGGCCCGTTCGCGAACACCGGGGAGCTGTTTTTT. Its translation is CSAHQAGGPFANTGELFF.

This chain links TRBV10-3 with TRBJ1-2, with a weak D call TRBD1 (6 bases). CDR3 size: 12 residues. The germline CDR1 and CDR2 sequences are ENHRY and SYGVKD. Trimming removed 9 bases from V and 3 bases from J, with 11 bases in between. The CDR3 reads CAIAGVDYGYTF. Written as DNA, the CDR3 is TGTGCCATTGCAGGGGTAGACTATGGCTACACCTTC.

The V and J genes are TRBV20-1 and TRBJ2-1; 7 bases are a match to TRBD2. CDR1 is DFQATT, CDR2 SNEGSKA, per germline (reference sequence). After removal of 0 bases from V and 7 bases from J, the junction contained 6 bases not matched to a gene. This CDR3 is built from 14 residues. The CDR3 nucleotides read TGCAGTGCTAGAGAGGGGGGAGGGCTGAATGAGCAGTTCTTC. This gives the protein CSAREGGGLNEQFF.

V gene TRBV19 combines with J gene TRBJ1-1; D not certain. V dropped 4 bases and J dropped 0 bases, with 6 bases sitting between them. The CDR3 is 13 amino acids. Per germline, CDR1 LNHDA and CDR2 SQIVND (reference sequence). The CDR3 sequence is CASSTLLNTEAFF. The CDR3, as DNA: TGTGCCAGTAGTACTCTCTTGAACACTGAAGCTTTCTTT.

The chain is built from TRBV6-2 or TRBV6-3 and TRBJ2-5; 12 bases agree with TRBD2. The germline V gene has CDR1 MNHEY and CDR2 SVGEGT. There are 19 residues in the CDR3. The trim removed 4 bases at V and 5 bases at J, leaving 17 bases unmatched. The CDR3 here is CASSWQGGKLAGGRETQYF. In nucleotides, the CDR3 is TGTGCCAGCAGTTGGCAGGGAGGTAAACTAGCGGGAGGACGGGAGACCCAGTACTTC.

This clonotype was counted a few times. V gene TRBV20-1 combines with J gene TRBJ2-2; D is unclear. Germline V gene sequence: CDR1 DFQATT, CDR2 SNEGSKA (reference sequence). The CDR3 loop spans 13 amino acids. Trimming stripped 3 bases from V and 3 bases from J, with 8 bases between. The CDR3 region is CSASRGDTGELFF. The CDR3 DNA reads as TGCAGTGCTAGCCGTGGTGACACCGGGGAGCTGTTTTTT.

This rearrangement joins TRBV11-2 to TRBJ2-2; D is uncertain. CDR1 and CDR2 from the germline V gene are SGHAT and FQNNGV. The CDR3 has 15 amino acids. V was trimmed by 4 bases and J by 1 base, leaving 10 bases between them. CDR3 DNA sequence: TGTGCCAGCAGCTACGGCAGACTGAACACCGGGGAGCTGTTTTTT. It is translated as CASSYGRLNTGELFF.

The genes are TRBV11-3 and TRBJ2-2, with D perhaps matching TRBD1 or TRBD2 (5 bases each). The CDR3 spans 18 residues. V was shortened by 4 bases and J by 5 bases, with 23 bases between the two germline ends. Per the germline V gene, CDR1 is SGHNT and CDR2 is YENEEA. CDR3 residues: CASSSSSWWDQGTGELFF. CDR3 coding DNA: TGTGCCAGCAGCTCCTCCAGTTGGTGGGACCAAGGGACCGGGGAGCTGTTTTTT. Full variable domain (missing parts from reference TRBV11-3 and TRBJ2-2): EAGVVQSPRYKIIEKKQPVAFWCNPISGHNTLYWYLQNLGQGPELLIRYENEEAVDDSQLPKDRFSAERLKGVDSTLKIQPAELGDSAVYLCASSSSSWWDQGTGELFFGEGSRLTVL.

The chain is built from TRBV20-1 and TRBJ2-5; 7 bases map to TRBD1. V shed 1 base, J shed 2 bases, and the junction held 10 bases outside the gene matches. CDR1 is DFQATT, CDR2 SNEGSKA, per germline (reference sequence). The CDR3 is made up of 16 amino acids. The CDR3 spells CSARGQTGNRQETQYF. CDR3 DNA: TGCAGTGCTAGAGGTCAGACAGGGAACCGGCAAGAGACCCAGTACTTC.